The 9 T cell receptor beta chains given below trace back to one sample, sequenced in a study of CD8+CD57+ T cells in acquired aplastic anemia. Genomic DNA acted as the template from which TCR beta VDJ combination and CDR3 sequence profiling were carried out. Via MiXCR, TCRdb re-called the reads, giving one row per CDR3 protein. The sample consists of under 200,000 distinct CDR3 sequences, 50% to 75% of them appearing once. Specimen: sorted CD4+, CD8+, or CD8+CD57+ T cells (not recorded which) from PBMCs. All receptors come from a human donor with severe aplastic anemia or a healthy control (not recorded which).

The rearrangement links TRBV5-1 to TRBJ2-7; possibly TRBD2 for D (6 bases). Deletions cut 4 bases from V and 4 bases from J, with 18 bases between. This CDR3 is 15 amino acids long. In germline, CDR1 is SGHRS, CDR2 YFSETQ. In DNA form, the CDR3 reads TGCGCCAGCAGCCTAATTAGCGGAGCGGCATACGAGCAGTACTTC. Amino acid sequence: CASSLISGAAYEQYF.

This clonotype was found many times. Its ends do not fully match the called genes, so a read error is possible. V and J are TRBV19 and TRBJ2-5; 10 positions match TRBD1. The germline gives CDR1 LNHDA, CDR2 SQIVND (reference sequence). The CDR3 is 12 amino acids. CDR3 loop: CASSSAGTGVDF. CDR3 DNA sequence: TGTGCCAGTAGTTCAGCCGGGACAGGGGTGGACTTC.

The J gene is TRBJ1-2, the V gene TRBV7-3; D unresolved. Germline loops: CDR1 SGHTA, CDR2 FQGTGA. V dropped 2 bases and J dropped 1 base, with 8 bases sitting between them. This CDR3 region has 14 residues. In DNA form, the CDR3 reads TGTGCCAGCAGCTTAGGGCAGGTTAACTATGGCTACACCTTC. Its translation is CASSLGQVNYGYTF.

The chain is built from TRBV2 and TRBJ2-7; TRBD1 agrees at 9 bases. Per the germline V gene, CDR1 is SNHLY and CDR2 is FYNNEI. The junction had 10 bases not matched to a gene; V was cut back by 10 bases and J by 3 bases. The CDR3 runs 14 residues. DNA of the CDR3: TGTGCCATCGCCCCGGGGACAGGGTACTACGAGCAGTACTTC. It translates to CAIAPGTGYYEQYF.

Note on this clonotype: Given the absence of the conserved phenylalanine or tryptophan at the CDR3 end, a read error is likely. The limits of the CDR3 on the DNA are not certain, so only TCRdb's listed CDR3 is given. V and J are TRBV29-1 and TRBJ2-5; the D call of TRBD1 is as the table states it, not checked on the DNA. Germline V gene sequence: CDR1 SQVTM, CDR2 ANQGSEA. With termini counted, the CDR3 has 10 amino acids. The CDR3 spells CSVETRELPP.

This clonotype appeared many times. The chain combines TRBV9 with TRBJ2-1, with 12 bases aligning to TRBD2. The CDR3 has 18 residues. Germline V gene sequence: CDR1 SGDLS, CDR2 YYNGEE. The V gene end was trimmed by 0 bases and the J gene end by 7 bases; junction bases not matched to a gene: 11. The CDR3 spells CASSVGASGGAFINEQFF. For the CDR3, the DNA is TGTGCCAGCAGCGTAGGTGCTAGCGGGGGGGCATTTATAAATGAGCAGTTCTTC.

V is TRBV2 and J is TRBJ2-3; 8 nucleotides agree with TRBD2. There are 14 residues in the CDR3. Germline V gives CDR1 SNHLY, CDR2 FYNNEI. J gave up 5 bases and V 4 bases, and 5 bases lay outside the gene matches. CDR3 DNA: TGTGCCAGCAGTGTCCTAGCGGGCATAGATACGCAGTATTTT. Protein product: CASSVLAGIDTQYF. Drawing the rest from reference TRBV2 and TRBJ2-3, the complete variable domain is EPEVTQTPSHQVTQMGQEVILRCVPISNHLYFYWYRQILGQKVEFLVSFYNNEISEKSEIFDDQFSVERPDGSNFTLKIRSTKLEDSAMYFCASSVLAGIDTQYFGPGTRLTVL.

This clonotype was counted many times. This chain connects TRBV4-1 to TRBJ2-1; 7 bases map to TRBD1. The CDR3 has 16 residues. With 4 bases clipped from V and 8 bases from J, the junction kept 14 bases outside the gene matches. Germline CDR1 reads MGHRA; CDR2 reads YSYEKL. For the CDR3, the DNA is TGCGCCAGCAGCCCGTACGGGTACAGGGGTGATTATGAGCAGTTCTTC. Translation gives CASSPYGYRGDYEQFF.

The sample holds many counts of this clonotype. The rearrangement links TRBV5-1 to TRBJ1-1, with unresolved D. The CDR3 is made up of 12 amino acids. Trimming pared 7 bases from V and 5 bases from J, leaving 12 bases between. CDR1 is SGHRS and CDR2 is YFSETQ in the germline V gene. The DNA for the CDR3 is TGCGCCAGCCAAGACGGTGGGACTGAAGCTTTCTTT. As protein: CASQDGGTEAFF.